This T cell receptor (beta chain) was captured in a study of blood T cell repertoires in COVID-19. Overall study: Sites across the United States, Italy and Spain contributed samples from acute and convalescent COVID-19. Sources were T cells, B-cell-depleted T cells, or PBMCs; the material itself was cDNA or gDNA.

This CDR3 is 15 amino acids long. V lost 0 bases, J lost 9 bases, and 6 bases stayed unmatched. Germline V CDR1 and CDR2: MNHNS, SASEGT. Enrolment of Seattle patients took place during active infection, and they were followed longitudinally. Original methodology: Nucleated cell counts were estimated from reference gene primer amplification. Here immunoSEQ multiplex PCR was the method, and the copy in TCRdb shows in-frame clones only, minus some. For V, J and clone size, that table is used; D and trimming come from the DNA. Here the sample spans just over 250,000 clones, around 90% being singletons. V usage is TRBV6-1 and J usage is TRBJ1-5, with 9 positions matching TRBD1. Sequenced: peripheral blood. This receptor was identified in an older woman with COVID-19, enrolled during active disease. CDR3 residues: CASSEAGTGIAPQHF. The CDR3 nucleotides read TGTGCCAGCAGTGAAGCCGGGACAGGGATTGCGCCCCAGCATTTT.